Listed below are T cell receptor beta chains from one sample, sequenced in a study of blood T cell repertoires in COVID-19. Measured with immunoSEQ multiplex PCR; TCRdb has only the in-frame clones, and not every one. The sample holds 140,000 to 150,000 clones, 84% seen once. The sample comprised PBMCs or T cells enriched from blood (not recorded which). Receptors originate from a woman in her forties or fifties who had been exposed to COVID-19. Both conserved end residues are part of each CDR3. D genes are given only for firm matches. Clone size appears in some rows only: once, few, many, or a class for an expanded clone.

size	V	J	D	DNA	CDR3
-	TRBV3-1/TRBV3-2	TRBJ1-1	-	TGTGCCAGCAGCCAAGGGGGGCTTGGCTACACTGAAGCTTTCTTT	CASSQGGLGYTEAFF
once	TRBV27	TRBJ2-7	-	TGTGCCAGCAGTTTCAACAGGCGGACCTACGAGCAGTACTTC	CASSFNRRTYEQYF
-	TRBV4-3	TRBJ1-6	TRBD1	TGCGCCAGCAGCCAAGAGGCGGGGACAGCTAATTCACCCCTCCACTTT	CASSQEAGTANSPLHF
-	TRBV3-1/TRBV3-2	TRBJ1-3	-	TGTGCCAGCAGCCACCACCCCGCGGTAACCGGAAACACCATATATTTT	CASSHHPAVTGNTIYF
-	TRBV10-2	TRBJ1-3	-	TGCGCCAGCAGCCGCGAACGGGGAATGGGGTCTGGAAACACCATATATTTT	CASSRERGMGSGNTIYF
-	TRBV21-1	TRBJ1-6	-	TGTGCCAGCAGCAAATTGGGGCAGGTCAGGGGCAATTCACCCCTCCACTTT	CASSKLGQVRGNSPLHF
-	TRBV20-1	TRBJ2-1	-	TGCAGTGCTAGTGGTGGCAGGGTGGGATATAGTGAGCAGTTCTTC	CSASGGRVGYSEQFF
-	TRBV6-4	TRBJ1-1	TRBD1	TGTGCCACCCGACAGGGGCGACTAGCTTTCTTT	CATRQGRLAFF
-	TRBV5-1	TRBJ1-3	TRBD1	TGCGCCAGCAGCCTTACAAACAGGGGCGGAAACACCATATATTTT	CASSLTNRGGNTIYF
-	TRBV19	TRBJ1-6	-	TGTGCCAGTAGTAGTAACACCGGGACCTATAATTCACCCCTCCACTTT	CASSSNTGTYNSPLHF
-	TRBV16	TRBJ2-5	-	TGTGCCAGCAGCCCCCAGGGGACTAATCAAGAGACCCAGTACTTC	CASSPQGTNQETQYF
-	TRBV2	TRBJ2-7	-	TGTGCCAGCAGTGAAGGTCCCCAGCGAGCCTACGAGCAGTACTTC	CASSEGPQRAYEQYF
-	TRBV3-1/TRBV3-2	TRBJ2-2	-	TGTGCCAGCAGACCCGACAGGCCCCCCACCGGGGAGCTGTTTTTT	CASRPDRPPTGELFF
-	TRBV3-1/TRBV3-2	TRBJ1-5	-	TGTGCCAGCAGCCCCCTTGGGGCCTTGGGGCCCCAGCATTTT	CASSPLGALGPQHF
once	TRBV4-3	TRBJ1-5	TRBD1	TGCGCCAGCAGCCAAGGGGGACAGAAAAATCAGCCCCAGCATTTT	CASSQGGQKNQPQHF
-	TRBV7-2	TRBJ1-1	TRBD1	TGTGCCAGCAGCGGGGACAGGGCCATGAACACTGAAGCTTTCTTT	CASSGDRAMNTEAFF
-	TRBV5-5	TRBJ1-5	-	TGTGCCAGCAGCTCCCTGGACACAAGCAATCAGCCCCAGCATTTT	CASSSLDTSNQPQHF
-	TRBV2	TRBJ2-1	-	TGTGCCAGCAGCGTCACAGGGGAGGTAGGCAATGAGCAGTTCTTC	CASSVTGEVGNEQFF
-	TRBV7-2	TRBJ2-7	-	TGTGCCAGCAGCTTACTAGCCCGGGCAGAGGAGCAGTACTTC	CASSLLARAEEQYF
-	TRBV7-8	TRBJ2-5	-	TGTGCCAGCAGCTCCGAGGTGGCCGGGGAGACCCAGTACTTC	CASSSEVAGETQYF
-	TRBV27	TRBJ1-2	TRBD1	TGTGCCAGCAGGGAACTAACAGGGGTTGGTGGCTACACCTTC	CASRELTGVGGYTF
-	TRBV5-6	TRBJ1-2	TRBD1	TGTGCCAGCAGCTCGGACAGGGAGATGGTCTGCACCTTC	CASSSDREMVCTF
-	TRBV10-1	TRBJ2-1	TRBD2	TGCGCCAGCAGTGATAGGGCTAGCGGTACCTACAATGAGCAGTTCTTC	CASSDRASGTYNEQFF
few	TRBV7-9	TRBJ1-5	TRBD1	TGTGCCAGCAGACAGGGGAGCTCCCACAATCAGCCCCAGCATTTT	CASRQGSSHNQPQHF
-	TRBV6-1	TRBJ1-5	TRBD1	TGTGCCAGCAGTGACGACAGGGAACAGCCCCAGCATTTT	CASSDDREQPQHF
-	TRBV7-8	TRBJ2-7	-	TGTGCCAGCAGCTACCACCGGGACATACTGGGGGAGCAGTACTTC	CASSYHRDILGEQYF
-	TRBV9	TRBJ2-2	-	TGTGCCAGCAGCGTAAGTAGCAATAGGAACACCGGGGAGCTGTTTTTT	CASSVSSNRNTGELFF
-	TRBV18	TRBJ2-7	-	TGTGCCAGCTCACCGATCCCGGGGATCAAAACCTACGAGCAGTACTTC	CASSPIPGIKTYEQYF
-	TRBV6-5	TRBJ1-4	-	TGTGCCAGCAGGTATAATGAAAAACTGTTTTTT	CASRYNEKLFF
-	TRBV7-2	TRBJ2-1	-	TGTGCCAGCAGCTTGCAGATTGAGCAGTTCTTC	CASSLQIEQFF
-	TRBV5-4	TRBJ2-7	TRBD1	TGTGCCAGCAGCCGTGGACACAGGGGGGCAGGCGAGCAGTACTTC	CASSRGHRGAGEQYF
-	TRBV5-1	TRBJ2-7	TRBD1	TGCGCCAGCAGCTTACAGGGGATCGCCTACGAGCAGTACTTC	CASSLQGIAYEQYF
-	TRBV5-5	TRBJ1-2	-	TGTGCCAGCAGCTTGGCAACAGGGAACTATGGCTACACCTTC	CASSLATGNYGYTF
-	TRBV20-1	TRBJ1-4	-	TGCAGTGCTAGTAGGACAGCTCTCGCTCCAACTAATGAAAAACTGTTTTTT	CSASRTALAPTNEKLFF
-	TRBV7-2	TRBJ1-5	TRBD1	TGTGCCAGCAGCTTAGTGACAGGGGGCAATCAGCCCCAGCATTTT	CASSLVTGGNQPQHF
-	TRBV4-1	TRBJ1-5	-	TGCGCCAGCAGCCAAGCCTTTACAGGGCCCAATCAGCCCCAGCATTTT	CASSQAFTGPNQPQHF
once	TRBV7-9	TRBJ1-5	-	TGTGCCAGCAGCTTAGCGCTAAGCGGGGATTATAGCAATCAGCCCCAGCATTTT	CASSLALSGDYSNQPQHF
-	TRBV5-1	TRBJ1-2	-	TGCGCCAGCAGCTTGGGAGGGGGATCTAACTATGGCTACACCTTC	CASSLGGGSNYGYTF
-	TRBV6-5	TRBJ2-1	-	TGTGCCAGCAGTTACCGGCGGCGGCCCTTCTACAATGAGCAGTTCTTC	CASSYRRRPFYNEQFF
-	TRBV6-2/TRBV6-3	TRBJ2-1	TRBD1	TGTGCCAGCAGTGACGACAGGGGAAAGCAGTTCTTC	CASSDDRGKQFF
-	TRBV9	TRBJ1-2	TRBD1	TGTGCCAGCAGCGTAGGGACAGGGGATTTAGGTGGCTACACCTTC	CASSVGTGDLGGYTF
few	TRBV5-1	TRBJ2-2	-	TGCGCCAGCAGCTGGGCAGGGGTGAACACCGGGGAGCTGTTTTTT	CASSWAGVNTGELFF
-	TRBV6-5	TRBJ2-7	TRBD2	TGTGCCAGCAGTTACTCGATAGCTAGCGGGACCTACGAGCAGTACTTC	CASSYSIASGTYEQYF
-	TRBV2	TRBJ1-5	-	TGTGCCAGCAGTGAAGCGGGGCAGTCTAATAGCAATCAGCCCCAGCATTTT	CASSEAGQSNSNQPQHF